What follows are 28 T cell receptor beta chains derived from one specimen sequenced in a study of PD-1 blockade in classical Hodgkin lymphoma. Generated by immunoSEQ multiplex PCR, the TCRdb table keeps only in-frame clones and is missing some. The table has 25,000 to 40,000 clones, around 82% seen once. Brentuximab vedotin exposure varied, and every patient relapsed after autologous stem cell transplantation. The input for sequencing was peripheral blood mononuclear cells (PBMCs), taken at baseline. These TCRs come from a human donor with classical Hodgkin lymphoma.

The V and J genes are TRBV11-3 and TRBJ2-6; no clear D. The germline CDR1 and CDR2 sequences are SGHNT and YENEEA. The CDR3 runs 13 residues. The V and J ends lost 8 bases and 1 base respectively, with 6 bases between them. For the CDR3, the DNA is TGTGCCAGCGAACCGTCTGGGGCCAACGTCCTGACTTTC. Translating it yields CASEPSGANVLTF.

The rearrangement joins TRBV6-5 to TRBJ2-7, with D possibly matching TRBD2 (6 bases). The CDR3 has 15 amino acids. With 0 bases removed from V and 0 bases from J, the gap between germline ends came to 9 bases. Germline V CDR1 and CDR2: MNHEY, SVGAGI. The CDR3 region has the DNA TGTGCCAGCAGTTACTCGGGACTGAACTCCTACGAGCAGTACTTC. This gives the protein CASSYSGLNSYEQYF.

The genes are TRBV7-2 and TRBJ1-5; TRBD1 might be the D (6 bases). Trimming took 3 bases from V and 5 from J, leaving 14 bases between them. The CDR3 extends over 15 amino acids. CDR1 is SGHTA and CDR2 is FQGNSA in the germline V gene. CDR3 DNA sequence: TGTGCCAGCAGCTTCAACTCGGGGGGCGATCAGCCCCAGCATTTT. It translates to CASSFNSGGDQPQHF. Full variable domain (missing parts from reference TRBV7-2 and TRBJ1-5): GAGVSQSPSNKVTEKGKDVELRCDPISGHTALYWYRQSLGQGLEFLIYFQGNSAPDKSGLPSDRFSAERTGGSVSTLTIQRTQQEDSAVYLCASSFNSGGDQPQHFGDGTRLSIL.

The gene calls are TRBV2 and TRBJ2-3, with D possibly matching TRBD1 (7 bases). The germline V gene has CDR1 SNHLY and CDR2 FYNNEI. CDR3 length: 15 residues. V was cut by 5 bases and J by 3 bases, with 15 bases left in between. CDR3 in amino acids: CASSPSGGLTDTQYF. CDR3 nucleotide sequence: TGTGCCAGCAGTCCCTCAGGGGGGCTGACAGATACGCAGTATTTT.

This chain links TRBV29-1 with TRBJ2-5; D is uncertain. V was pared by 1 base and J by 2 bases, with 8 bases between. CDR1 SQVTM and CDR2 ANQGSEA come from the germline V gene. The CDR3 sequence is 13 residues long. CDR3 DNA sequence: TGCAGCGTTGAAGCAGCAAATCAAGAGACCCAGTACTTC. Amino acid sequence: CSVEAANQETQYF.

This chain joins TRBV5-1 and TRBJ2-5; no clear D. V was clipped by 2 bases and J by 3 bases, with 8 bases between them. Germline CDR1 SGHRS, CDR2 YFSETQ. The CDR3 totals 13 residues. CDR3 sequence reads: CASSFGPEETQYF. The DNA of the CDR3 is TGCGCCAGCAGCTTCGGGCCCGAAGAGACCCAGTACTTC.

This clone appeared a few times. The chain recombines TRBV5-5 with TRBJ1-2, with 8 bases lining up with TRBD1. V lost 5 bases, J lost 4 bases, and 10 bases stayed unmatched. The germline CDR1 and CDR2 sequences are SGHKS and YYEKEE (reference sequence). The CDR3 spans 15 residues. The CDR3 DNA sequence: TGTGCCAGCAGTTTGAAAGGGGACAGGACCTATGGCTACACCTTC. Translation: CASSLKGDRTYGYTF.

This chain links TRBV28 with TRBJ2-1; the D is unclear. V lost 3 bases and J lost 6, with 15 bases in between. CDR3 length: 15 amino acids. From germline, CDR1 is MDHEN and CDR2 SYDVKM. The CDR3 sequence: CASSLPDFTVNEQFF. The CDR3 DNA reads as TGTGCCAGCAGTTTGCCAGACTTTACCGTCAATGAGCAGTTCTTC.

The chain uses TRBV30 and TRBJ2-7; TRBD1 agrees at 7 bases. The germline CDR1 and CDR2 sequences are GTSNPN and SVGIG (reference sequence). The CDR3 totals 12 residues. J gave up 3 bases and V 3 bases, and 2 bases lay outside the gene matches. CDR3 bases: TGTGCCTGGAGCCGGGACAGCTACGAGCAGTACTTC. It yields the protein CAWSRDSYEQYF.

The sample holds one count of this clone. J is TRBJ1-5 and V is TRBV7-2; 8 bases match TRBD1. The V gene's germline CDR1 is SGHTA and CDR2 FQGNSA. The V and J ends lost 5 bases and 2 bases, in that order; junction bases with no gene match: 2. This CDR3 contains 14 residues. As DNA, the CDR3 is TGTGCCAGCAGCCCACAGGGGGGCAATCAGCCCCAGCATTTT. Its translation: CASSPQGGNQPQHF.

Only a few counts were recorded for this clone. Other DNA sequences from this sample encode an identical CDR3 as well. The chain couples TRBV9 to TRBJ2-7, with 12 positions matching TRBD1. Trimming at V came to 4 bases and at J to 1 base, leaving 6 bases not matched to a gene. The CDR3 contains 16 residues. The germline V gene has CDR1 SGDLS and CDR2 YYNGEE. CDR3 loop: CASSYGTGGASYEQYF. CDR3 DNA sequence: TGTGCCAGCAGCTACGGGACAGGGGGCGCTTCCTACGAGCAGTACTTC.

The J gene is TRBJ2-7, the V gene TRBV27, with D tentatively TRBD1 (5 bases). In germline, CDR1 is MNHEY, CDR2 SMNVEV (reference sequence). This CDR3 contains 16 residues. V was cut by 2 bases and J by 4 bases, with 18 bases left in between. CDR3 nucleotide sequence: TGTGCCAGCAGTTTAACTTATGTAGGGGCTGGGTACGAGCAGTACTTC. Translation gives CASSLTYVGAGYEQYF.

V and J are TRBV9 and TRBJ1-6; D is possibly TRBD1 (5 bases). Germline loops: CDR1 SGDLS, CDR2 YYNGEE. The CDR3 sequence is 17 residues long. V dropped 3 bases and J dropped 10 bases, with 23 bases sitting between them. The CDR3 loop is CASSDDSGRLSPSPLHF. CDR3 sequence (DNA): TGTGCCAGCAGCGACGACTCGGGACGCCTGTCTCCGTCACCCCTCCACTTT. Looking up the rest from reference TRBV9 and TRBJ1-6 gives the full variable domain: DSGVTQTPKHLITATGQRVTLRCSPRSGDLSVYWYQQSLDQGLQFLIQYYNGEERAKGNILERFSAQQFPDLHSELNLSSLELGDSALYFCASSDDSGRLSPSPLHFGNGTRLTVT.

J is TRBJ2-1 and V is TRBV7-3; 8 bases map to TRBD2. The germline V gene encodes CDR1 SGHTA and CDR2 FQGTGA. This CDR3 spans 12 amino acids. Trimming removed 4 bases from V and 7 bases from J; junction bases left unmatched: 0. CDR3 loop: CASSSSGNEQFF. CDR3 DNA sequence: TGTGCCAGCAGCTCTAGCGGGAATGAGCAGTTCTTC. Looking up the rest from reference TRBV7-3 and TRBJ2-1 gives the full variable domain: GAGVSQTPSNKVTEKGKYVELRCDPISGHTALYWYRQSLGQGPEFLIYFQGTGAADDSGLPNDRFFAVRPEGSVSTLKIQRTERGDSAVYLCASSSSGNEQFFGPGTRLTVL.

This chain joins TRBV7-9 and TRBJ2-1; D gene uncertain. Germline assignment: CDR1 SEHNR and CDR2 FQNEAQ (reference sequence). The CDR3 has 12 residues. The V gene lost 5 bases and the J gene lost 4 bases, with 6 bases spanning the gap. For the CDR3, the DNA is TGTGCCAGCAGCCACGATTACAATGAGCAGTTCTTC. This encodes CASSHDYNEQFF.

The genes are TRBV9 and TRBJ1-1; D is uncertain. V lost 0 bases and J 1 base, leaving 7 bases between the germline ends. Germline assignment: CDR1 SGDLS and CDR2 YYNGEE. This CDR3 is built from 14 residues. The CDR3 DNA reads TGTGCCAGCAGCGTAGAGGTGGGGAACACTGAAGCTTTCTTT. This encodes CASSVEVGNTEAFF.

The V call is TRBV4-1, the J call TRBJ2-3; D might be TRBD2 (7 bases). The CDR3 has 17 amino acids. Trimming pared 3 bases from V and 0 bases from J, leaving 16 bases between. The V gene's germline CDR1 is MGHRA and CDR2 YSYEKL. As DNA, the CDR3 is TGCGCCAGCAGCCACCCCGAGGGGGGGCCTAGCACAGATACGCAGTATTTT. Amino acid sequence: CASSHPEGGPSTDTQYF.

This clone was observed a handful of times. This sequence joins TRBV20-1 and TRBJ1-2; 7 bases are shared with TRBD1. The J segment lost 5 bases and the V segment lost 7 bases, leaving 1 base of the junction unmatched. The CDR3 has 10 amino acids. Germline V gene sequence: CDR1 DFQATT, CDR2 SNEGSKA (reference sequence). For the CDR3, the DNA is TGCAGTGTACAGGGGTATGGCTACACCTTC. As protein: CSVQGYGYTF.

This clone has a single count. The chain joins TRBV4-3 to TRBJ1-6, with TRBD1 matching 8 bases. V lost 2 bases and J lost 6; bases outside the gene matches: 6. The CDR3 covers 16 residues. Germline lookup yields CDR1 LGHNA and CDR2 YSLEER. The CDR3 spells CASSQLGQGPNSPLHF. CDR3 nucleotides: TGCGCCAGCAGCCAACTAGGACAGGGCCCTAATTCACCCCTCCACTTT.

This chain links TRBV14 with TRBJ1-2; D uncertain. The CDR3 length is 13 residues. The V and J ends lost 0 bases and 5 bases respectively, with 7 bases between them. Germline values: CDR1 SGHDN, CDR2 FVKESK. CDR3 nucleotides: TGTGCCAGCAGCCAAGATGTCCAGTATGGCTACACCTTC. Its protein is CASSQDVQYGYTF.

The chain is built from TRBV19 and TRBJ1-6; a weak D match, TRBD1 (6 bases). The length of the CDR3 is 21 residues. V lost 6 bases and J 0 bases, leaving 27 bases between the germline ends. Germline V lookup: CDR1 LNHDA, CDR2 SQIVND (reference sequence). The chain's CDR3 is CASRGFWTRGQGSSYNSPLHF. CDR3 in DNA: TGTGCCAGTAGGGGGTTTTGGACGAGGGGTCAGGGGAGCTCCTATAATTCACCCCTCCACTTT.

The rearrangement joins TRBV19 to TRBJ1-4; perhaps TRBD1 as D (6 bases). Deletions cut 5 bases from V and 2 bases from J, with 21 bases between. CDR1 and CDR2 (germline): LNHDA, SQIVND (reference sequence). This CDR3 comprises 18 residues. CDR3 in amino acids: CASSDIVTGSPTNEKLFF. The CDR3 DNA follows: TGTGCCAGTAGTGATATAGTAACAGGGAGTCCCACTAATGAAAAACTGTTTTTT.

This chain joins TRBV19 and TRBJ2-7; the match to TRBD1 covers 11 bases. V dropped 7 bases and J dropped 7; count of bases not matched to a gene: 9. The germline gives CDR1 LNHDA, CDR2 SQIVND (reference sequence). This CDR3 has 14 residues. CDR3 amino acids: CASTPDRGPGEQYF. The CDR3 coding sequence is TGTGCCAGTACCCCGGACAGGGGGCCGGGGGAGCAGTACTTC.

The chain recombines TRBV19 with TRBJ2-6; TRBD1 aligns across 10 bases. Germline assignment: CDR1 LNHDA and CDR2 SQIVND (reference sequence). This CDR3 is built from 17 residues. Losses at the gene ends were 7 bases for V and 4 bases for J; bases not matched to a gene: 10. The DNA of the CDR3 is TGTGCCAGTACCTCGACAGGGGGCATGAGGGGGGCCAACGTCCTGACTTTC. Protein sequence: CASTSTGGMRGANVLTF.

The V call is TRBV7-3, the J call TRBJ2-1; maybe TRBD1 (6 bases). The CDR3 sequence is 16 residues long. Germline V gives CDR1 SGHTA, CDR2 FQGTGA. V was trimmed by 0 bases and J by 3 bases, leaving 12 bases between them. The CDR3, as DNA: TGTGCCAGCAGCTTAACTAGAGGGGGATTCTACAATGAGCAGTTCTTC. Protein: CASSLTRGGFYNEQFF.

The chain links TRBV20-1 to TRBJ1-4; D uncertain. V was trimmed by 1 base and J by 15 bases, leaving 12 bases between them. This CDR3 spans 11 amino acids. Germline loops: CDR1 DFQATT, CDR2 SNEGSKA (reference sequence). The CDR3 bases are TGCAGTGCTAGAGGTCAGGCGCGGGTGTTTTTT. Protein product: CSARGQARVFF.

J is TRBJ2-7 and V is TRBV29-1; D may be TRBD2 (5 bases). This CDR3 region has 14 residues. V was trimmed by 6 bases and J by 6 bases, leaving 21 bases between them. Germline values: CDR1 SQVTM, CDR2 ANQGSEA. The CDR3 nucleotides are TGCAGCGTCCGTCCCCCGGGTCAGAGCGGCGAGCAGTACTTC. Its translation is CSVRPPGQSGEQYF.

Only one count was recorded for this clone. This chain links TRBV10-3 with TRBJ1-3; TRBD1 matches at 7 bases. Trimming at V came to 6 bases and at J to 2 bases, leaving 10 bases not matched to a gene. CDR3 length: 16 residues. Germline V gene sequence: CDR1 ENHRY, CDR2 SYGVKD. CDR3 in amino acids: CAIRPQTDRAGNTIYF. In DNA form, the CDR3 reads TGTGCCATCAGGCCTCAGACAGACAGGGCTGGAAACACCATATATTTT.